Presented here are 10 T cell receptor beta chains from one specimen sequenced in a study of control samples from healthy donors and cancer patients. Sequencing was performed with immunoSEQ multiplex PCR; in TCRdb, only in-frame clones are kept and a portion is missing. The profile covers 400,000 to 500,000 clones, with 75% to 95% appearing a single time and around 6.4% taken by the ten largest. The sample consisted of PBMCs. Source of these receptors: a man in his forties or fifties with head and neck cancer.

The chain uses TRBV19 and TRBJ1-4, with 9 bases fitting TRBD1. Germline CDR1 and CDR2: LNHDA and SQIVND (reference sequence). The V gene end was trimmed by 6 bases and the J gene end by 6 bases; junction bases not matched to a gene: 5. The CDR3 is 14 amino acids. The CDR3 spells CASRRRDRDEKLFF. CDR3 coding DNA: TGTGCCAGTAGACGCCGGGACAGGGATGAAAAACTGTTTTTT.

This chain connects TRBV6-6 to TRBJ1-3; D remains ambiguous. CDR3 length: 17 residues. Per the germline V gene, CDR1 is MNHNY and CDR2 is SVGAGI (reference sequence). Trimming shortened V by 5 bases and J by 0 bases, and 17 bases separated the two germline ends. CDR3 sequence (DNA): TGTGCCAGCAGTCCCGGGGATGGTCGAAGCTCTGGAAACACCATATATTTT. This translates into CASSPGDGRSSGNTIYF.

The chain couples TRBV28 to TRBJ1-3; D unclear. V was shortened by 5 bases and J by 1 base, with 12 bases between the two germline ends. The CDR3 sequence is 15 residues long. Germline assignment: CDR1 MDHEN and CDR2 SYDVKM. The CDR3, as DNA: TGTGCCAGCAGTAGTGAACAGTTTTCTGGAAACACCATATATTTT. It yields the protein CASSSEQFSGNTIYF.

The chain employs TRBV7-8 and TRBJ2-5, with a tentative D call TRBD1 (6 bases). This CDR3 is built from 12 residues. The ends were cut back, 5 bases at V and 2 bases at J, with 6 bases in the middle. Per germline, CDR1 SGHVS and CDR2 FQNEAQ. The CDR3 sequence is CASSRGQETQYF. CDR3 in DNA: TGTGCCAGCAGCAGGGGGCAAGAGACCCAGTACTTC.

V gene TRBV4-3 combines with J gene TRBJ2-7, with TRBD1 identical over 8 bases. The CDR3 totals 15 residues. Unmatched junction bases numbered 7, after V lost 5 bases and J lost 1 base. The germline V gene has CDR1 LGHNA and CDR2 YSLEER. CDR3 region: CASSIGTGRSYEQYF. The CDR3 region has the DNA TGCGCCAGCAGCATCGGGACAGGTCGGTCCTACGAGCAGTACTTC.

J is TRBJ2-1 and V is TRBV19, with 8 bases fitting TRBD1. Germline V gene data show CDR1 as LNHDA and CDR2 as SQIVND (reference sequence). The CDR3 is 13 residues long. Losses at the gene ends were 5 bases for V and 6 bases for J; bases not matched to a gene: 3. CDR3 nucleotides: TGTGCCAGTAGTGTTACAGGGGGCAATGAGCAGTTCTTC. It codes for CASSVTGGNEQFF.

The chain joins TRBV19 to TRBJ1-2; unclear D gene. The CDR3 consists of 13 residues. Germline lookup yields CDR1 LNHDA and CDR2 SQIVND (reference sequence). Trimming removed 5 bases at V and 6 bases at J, with 13 bases between. The CDR3 is CASSYGRLDGYTF. The CDR3 DNA reads TGTGCCAGTAGTTACGGGCGCTTAGATGGCTACACCTTC.

In the case of this clone: Other DNA sequences of this sample code for an identical CDR3. V is TRBV28 and J is TRBJ2-7, with 7 positions matching TRBD2. This CDR3 has 14 residues. V was clipped by 6 bases and J by 0 bases; unmatched bases: 5. CDR1 MDHEN and CDR2 SYDVKM come from the germline V gene. CDR3 region: CASRASGSSYEQYF. DNA for the CDR3: TGTGCCAGCAGGGCTAGCGGAAGCTCCTACGAGCAGTACTTC.

This chain uses TRBV18 with TRBJ2-5; 7 bases are a match to TRBD1. V was clipped by 4 bases and J by 5 bases; unmatched bases: 7. The CDR3 consists of 14 residues. Germline V gene lookup returns CDR1 KGHSH and CDR2 LQKENI. Here the CDR3 reads CASSLRTGKETQYF. The CDR3 nucleotides read TGTGCCAGCTCACTGAGGACAGGCAAGGAGACCCAGTACTTC.

The chain joins TRBV28 to TRBJ1-2, with D possibly TRBD1 on 5 matching bases. This CDR3 has 16 amino acids. CDR1 and CDR2 from the germline V gene are MDHEN and SYDVKM. Trimming left V 3 bases short and J 4 bases short, with 18 bases between. The CDR3 loop is CASSFRGEGRAYGYTF. The CDR3 region has the DNA TGTGCCAGCAGTTTTCGAGGGGAGGGAAGGGCCTATGGCTACACCTTC.